These T cell receptor beta chains were read from a single sample in a study of beta chain features in type 1 diabetes. Profiled with immunoSEQ multiplex PCR; TCRdb holds only in-frame clones, not every one. Among approximately 470,000 clones, approximately 31% were seen once, and the ten largest hold 0.065%. Sequencing was carried out using naive CD4+ T cells from blood. Receptor source: a young man in good health. Both conserved end residues are part of each CDR3. D genes are given only for firm matches. Part of the rows lack a size; the others show once, few, many or a class for expanded clones.

>TRBJ1-1|.|once|15|TRBV5-1
CASSLALTANTEAFF
TGCGCCAGCAGCTTGGCCTTGACGGCGAACACTGAAGCTTTCTTT
>TRBJ2-3|TRBD2|.|15|TRBV30
CAWSVRRERTDTQYF
TGTGCCTGGAGTGTGCGGCGGGAGCGCACAGATACGCAGTATTTT
>TRBJ2-5|.|.|16|TRBV11-2
CASSLGRRPSQETQYF
TGTGCCAGCAGCTTAGGGCGACGGCCATCCCAAGAGACCCAGTACTTC
>TRBJ2-3|TRBD2|.|16|TRBV7-2
CASSGPGGLARDTQYF
TGTGCCAGCAGCGGCCCTGGTGGACTAGCGAGAGATACGCAGTATTTT
>TRBJ2-3|TRBD2|.|14|TRBV5-1
CASSEGLAGDTQYF
TGCGCCAGCAGCGAGGGACTAGCGGGAGATACGCAGTATTTT
>TRBJ2-1|.|few|14|TRBV12-5
CASGSGPRDNEQFF
TGTGCTAGTGGTTCCGGTCCTCGGGACAATGAGCAGTTCTTC
>TRBJ2-7|TRBD1|.|12|TRBV29-1
CSVGTGPYEQYF
TGCAGCGTAGGGACAGGGCCCTACGAGCAGTACTTC
>TRBJ2-4|TRBD1|.|17|TRBV4-3
CASSRAGGLDGENIQYF
TGCGCCAGCAGCCGAGCAGGGGGTCTGGATGGAGAAAACATTCAGTACTTC
>TRBJ1-1|.|few|12|TRBV7-9
CASSRENTEAFF
TGTGCCAGCTCCCGGGAGAACACTGAAGCTTTCTTT
>TRBJ1-2|.|few|13|TRBV7-8
CASSISRDYGYTF
TGTGCCAGCAGCATTTCCAGGGACTATGGCTACACCTTC
>TRBJ2-1|.|few|13|TRBV30
CAWSEDTYNEQFF
TGTGCCTGGAGTGAGGACACCTACAATGAGCAGTTCTTC
>TRBJ2-1|.|.|15|TRBV13
CASSPKRASYNEQFF
TGTGCCAGCAGCCCTAAGCGGGCTTCTTACAATGAGCAGTTCTTC
>TRBJ2-1|TRBD2|.|16|TRBV27
CASTQAGASGRYEQFF
TGTGCCAGCACCCAAGCCGGGGCTAGCGGAAGGTATGAGCAGTTCTTC
>TRBJ2-3|.|few|14|TRBV12-5
CASGLVPESDTQYF
TGTGCTAGTGGTTTGGTTCCGGAGTCAGATACGCAGTATTTT
>TRBJ2-7|.|.|15|TRBV10-3
CAISETFQTDDEQYF
TGTGCCATCAGTGAAACCTTTCAGACCGATGACGAGCAGTACTTC
>TRBJ1-1|TRBD1|once|11|TRBV30
CAWIQGVEAFF
TGTGCCTGGATTCAGGGGGTGGAAGCTTTCTTT
>TRBJ1-1|.|few|13|TRBV4-1
CASSQDGYTEAFF
TGCGCCAGCAGCCAGGACGGTTACACTGAAGCTTTCTTT
>TRBJ2-1|TRBD2|few|14|TRBV14
CASSQRTSRNEQFF
TGTGCCAGCAGCCAACGGACTAGTCGCAATGAGCAGTTCTTC